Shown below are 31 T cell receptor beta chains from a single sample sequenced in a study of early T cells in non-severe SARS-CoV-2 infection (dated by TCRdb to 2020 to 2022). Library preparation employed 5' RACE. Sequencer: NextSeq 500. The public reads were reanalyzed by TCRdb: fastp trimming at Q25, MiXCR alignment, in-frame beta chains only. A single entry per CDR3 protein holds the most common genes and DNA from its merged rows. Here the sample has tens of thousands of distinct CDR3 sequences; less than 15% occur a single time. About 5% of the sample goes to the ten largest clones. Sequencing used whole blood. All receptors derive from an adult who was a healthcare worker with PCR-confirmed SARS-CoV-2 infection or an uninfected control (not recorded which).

The CDR3 here is CASSYDTPNQPQHF. The DNA of the CDR3 is TGTGCCAGCAGTTACGATACACCGAATCAGCCCCAGCATTTT. The V gene is TRBV6-6, the J gene TRBJ1-5; no clear D gene. The germline V gene has CDR1 MNHNY and CDR2 SVGAGI (reference sequence). The V and J ends lost 2 bases and 4 bases respectively, with 9 bases between them. This CDR3 is built from 14 residues.

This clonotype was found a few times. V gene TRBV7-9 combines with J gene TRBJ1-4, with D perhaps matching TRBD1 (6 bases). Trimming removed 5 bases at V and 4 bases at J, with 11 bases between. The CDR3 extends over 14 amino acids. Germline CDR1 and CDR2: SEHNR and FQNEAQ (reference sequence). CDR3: CASSLRGDNEKLFF. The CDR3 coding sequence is TGTGCCAGCAGCCTGAGGGGGGATAATGAAAAACTGTTTTTT.

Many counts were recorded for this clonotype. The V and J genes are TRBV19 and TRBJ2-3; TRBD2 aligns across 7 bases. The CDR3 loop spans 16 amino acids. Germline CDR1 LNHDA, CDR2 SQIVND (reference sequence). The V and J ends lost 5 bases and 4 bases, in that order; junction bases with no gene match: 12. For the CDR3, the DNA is TGTGCCAGTAGTCAATTGGCGGGAGAGGGTGCAGATACGCAGTATTTT. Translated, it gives CASSQLAGEGADTQYF. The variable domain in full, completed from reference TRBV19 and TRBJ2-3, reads DGGITQSPKYLFRKEGQNVTLSCEQNLNHDAMYWYRQDPGQGLRLIYYSQIVNDFQKGDIAEGYSVSREKKESFPLTVTSAQKNPTAFYLCASSQLAGEGADTQYFGPGTRLTVL.

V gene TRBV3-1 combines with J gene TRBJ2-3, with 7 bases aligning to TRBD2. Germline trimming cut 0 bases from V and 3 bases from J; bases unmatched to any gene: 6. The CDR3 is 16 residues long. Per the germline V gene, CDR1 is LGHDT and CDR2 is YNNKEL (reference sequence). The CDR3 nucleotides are TGTGCCAGCAGCCAAGATCTAGGACTAGGGACAGATACGCAGTATTTT. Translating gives CASSQDLGLGTDTQYF.

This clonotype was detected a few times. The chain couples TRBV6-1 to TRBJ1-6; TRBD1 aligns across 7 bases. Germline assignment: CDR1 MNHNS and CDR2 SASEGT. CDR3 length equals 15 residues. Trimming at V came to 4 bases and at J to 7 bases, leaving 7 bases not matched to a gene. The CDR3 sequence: CASSGTDRDNSPLHF. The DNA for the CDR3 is TGTGCCAGCAGTGGAACTGACAGGGACAATTCACCCCTCCACTTT.

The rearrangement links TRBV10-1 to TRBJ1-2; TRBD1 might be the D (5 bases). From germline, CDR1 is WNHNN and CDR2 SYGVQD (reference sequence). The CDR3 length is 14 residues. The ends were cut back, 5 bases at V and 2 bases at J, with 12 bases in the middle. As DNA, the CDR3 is TGCGCCAGCAGTCCCGGGACCCAGAACTATGGCTACACCTTC. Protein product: CASSPGTQNYGYTF.

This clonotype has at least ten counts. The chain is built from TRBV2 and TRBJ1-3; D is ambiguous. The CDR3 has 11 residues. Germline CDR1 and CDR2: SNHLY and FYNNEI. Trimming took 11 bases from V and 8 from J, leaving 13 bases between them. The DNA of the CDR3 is TGTGCCTGGGCACGGAGGGACACCATATATTTT. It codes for CAWARRDTIYF.

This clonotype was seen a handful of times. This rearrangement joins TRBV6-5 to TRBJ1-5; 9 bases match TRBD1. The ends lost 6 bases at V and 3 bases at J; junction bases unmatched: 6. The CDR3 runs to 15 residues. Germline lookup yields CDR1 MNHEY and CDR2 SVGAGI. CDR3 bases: TGTGCCAGCAGCAGGGGGACAGGGATCAATCAGCCCCAGCATTTT. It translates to CASSRGTGINQPQHF.

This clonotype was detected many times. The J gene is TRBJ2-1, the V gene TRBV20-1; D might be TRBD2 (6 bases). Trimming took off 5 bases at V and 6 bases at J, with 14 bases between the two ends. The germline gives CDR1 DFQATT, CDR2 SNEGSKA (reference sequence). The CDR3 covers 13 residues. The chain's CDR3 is CSARDFRGNEQFF. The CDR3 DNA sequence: TGCAGTGCTCGGGACTTTAGGGGCAATGAGCAGTTCTTC.

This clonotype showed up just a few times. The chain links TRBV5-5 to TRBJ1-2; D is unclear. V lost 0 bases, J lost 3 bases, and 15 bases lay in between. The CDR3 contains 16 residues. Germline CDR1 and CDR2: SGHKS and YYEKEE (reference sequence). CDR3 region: CASSLGSGPVHYGYTF. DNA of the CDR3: TGTGCCAGCAGCTTGGGTTCTGGACCTGTTCACTATGGCTACACCTTC.

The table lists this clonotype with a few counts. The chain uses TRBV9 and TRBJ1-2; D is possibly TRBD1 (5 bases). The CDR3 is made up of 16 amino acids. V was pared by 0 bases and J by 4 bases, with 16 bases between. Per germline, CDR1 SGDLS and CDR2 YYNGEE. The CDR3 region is CASSVGYREQVYGYTF. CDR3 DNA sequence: TGTGCCAGCAGCGTAGGGTATAGGGAACAGGTCTATGGCTACACCTTC.

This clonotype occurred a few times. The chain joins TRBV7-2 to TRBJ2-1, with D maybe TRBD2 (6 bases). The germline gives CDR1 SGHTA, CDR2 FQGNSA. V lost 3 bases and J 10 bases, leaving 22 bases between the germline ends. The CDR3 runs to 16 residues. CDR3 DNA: TGTGCCAGCAGCTTGACTAGTTTACACTCTTCCAGAGAGCAGTTCTTC. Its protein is CASSLTSLHSSREQFF.

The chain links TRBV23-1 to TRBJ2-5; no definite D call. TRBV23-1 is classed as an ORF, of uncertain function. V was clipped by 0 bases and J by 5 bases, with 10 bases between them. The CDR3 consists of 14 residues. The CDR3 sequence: CASSQSPPGETQYF. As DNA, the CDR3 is TGCGCCAGCAGTCAATCGCCCCCCGGCGAGACCCAGTACTTC.

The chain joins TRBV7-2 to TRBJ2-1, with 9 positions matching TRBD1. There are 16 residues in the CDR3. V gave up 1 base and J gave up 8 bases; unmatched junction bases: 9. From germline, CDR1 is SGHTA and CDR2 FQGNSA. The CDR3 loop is CASSLDPGTGSYEQFF. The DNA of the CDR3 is TGTGCCAGCAGCTTAGATCCCGGGACAGGGTCGTATGAGCAGTTCTTC. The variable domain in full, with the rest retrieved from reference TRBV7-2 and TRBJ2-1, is GAGVSQSPSNKVTEKGKDVELRCDPISGHTALYWYRQSLGQGLEFLIYFQGNSAPDKSGLPSDRFSAERTGGSVSTLTIQRTQQEDSAVYLCASSLDPGTGSYEQFFGPGTRLTVL.

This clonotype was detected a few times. The CDR3 nucleotides are TGCGCCAGCGGTGGACAGGGCCACGAGCAGTACTTC. Its protein is CASGGQGHEQYF. This sequence joins TRBV10-1 and TRBJ2-7; TRBD1 matches 8 bases. Losses at the gene ends were 8 bases for V and 5 bases for J; bases not matched to a gene: 5. The germline V gene has CDR1 WNHNN and CDR2 SYGVQD (reference sequence). This CDR3 contains 12 residues.

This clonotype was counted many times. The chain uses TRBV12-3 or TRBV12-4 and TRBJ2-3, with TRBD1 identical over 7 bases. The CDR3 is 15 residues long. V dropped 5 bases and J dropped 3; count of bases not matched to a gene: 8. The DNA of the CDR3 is TGTGCCAGCAGTACCTCGACAGGGAGTACAGATACGCAGTATTTT. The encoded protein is CASSTSTGSTDTQYF.

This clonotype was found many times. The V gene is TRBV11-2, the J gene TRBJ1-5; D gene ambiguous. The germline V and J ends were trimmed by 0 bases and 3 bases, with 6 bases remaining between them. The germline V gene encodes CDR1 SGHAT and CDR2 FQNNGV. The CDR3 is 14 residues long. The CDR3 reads CASSLDGYNQPQHF. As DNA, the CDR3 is TGTGCCAGCAGCTTAGACGGATACAATCAGCCCCAGCATTTT.

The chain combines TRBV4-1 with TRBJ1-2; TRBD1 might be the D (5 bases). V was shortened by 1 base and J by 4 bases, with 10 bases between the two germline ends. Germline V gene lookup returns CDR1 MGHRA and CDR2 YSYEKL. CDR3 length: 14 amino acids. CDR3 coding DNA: TGCGCCAGCAGCCAAGGGGGCGCGAGCTATGGCTACACCTTC. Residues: CASSQGGASYGYTF.

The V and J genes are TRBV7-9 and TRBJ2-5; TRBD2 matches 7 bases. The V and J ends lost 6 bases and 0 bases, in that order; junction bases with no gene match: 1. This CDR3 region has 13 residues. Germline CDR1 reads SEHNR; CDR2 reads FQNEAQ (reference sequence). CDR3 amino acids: CASRLAYQETQYF. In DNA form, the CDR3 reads TGTGCCAGCAGACTAGCGTACCAAGAGACCCAGTACTTC.

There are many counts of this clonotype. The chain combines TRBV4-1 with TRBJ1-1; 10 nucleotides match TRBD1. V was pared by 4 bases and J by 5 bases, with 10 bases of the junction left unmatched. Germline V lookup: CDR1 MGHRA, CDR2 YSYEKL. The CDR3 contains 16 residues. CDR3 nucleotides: TGCGCCAGCAGCCCGCGTCCCTGGGGACAGGGGACTGAAGCTTTCTTT. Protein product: CASSPRPWGQGTEAFF.

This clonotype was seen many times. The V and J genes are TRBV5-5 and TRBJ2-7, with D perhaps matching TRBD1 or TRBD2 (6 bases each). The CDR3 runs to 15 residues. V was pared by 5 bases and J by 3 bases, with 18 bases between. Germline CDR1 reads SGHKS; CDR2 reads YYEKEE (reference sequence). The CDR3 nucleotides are TGTGCCAGCAGTGGCGTGGGGGGCCTAGGCTACGAGCAGTACTTC. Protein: CASSGVGGLGYEQYF.

CDR3 region: CSVAAGELFF. Here the CDR3 DNA reads TGCAGCGTAGCGGCCGGGGAGCTGTTTTTT. The chain combines TRBV29-1 with TRBJ2-2, with a possible D match to TRBD2 (5 bases). Germline CDR1 is SQVTM and CDR2 is ANQGSEA. This CDR3 has 10 amino acids. V was cut by 6 bases and J by 6 bases, with 5 bases left in between.

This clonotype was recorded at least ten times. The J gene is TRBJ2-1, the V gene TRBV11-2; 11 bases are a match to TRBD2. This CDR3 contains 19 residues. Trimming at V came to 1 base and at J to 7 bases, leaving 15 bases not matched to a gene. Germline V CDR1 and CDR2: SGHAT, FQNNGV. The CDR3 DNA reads TGTGCCAGCAGCTTAGCCTGGACTAGCGGGTCCTTCCGCCGAAATGAGCAGTTCTTC. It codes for CASSLAWTSGSFRRNEQFF. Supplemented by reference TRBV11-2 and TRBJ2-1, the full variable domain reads EAGVAQSPRYKIIEKRQSVAFWCNPISGHATLYWYQQILGQGPKLLIQFQNNGVVDDSQLPKDRFSAERLKGVDSTLKIQPAKLEDSAVYLCASSLAWTSGSFRRNEQFFGPGTRLTVL.

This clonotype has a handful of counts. The CDR3 coding sequence is TGTGCCAGCAGTGAATCCGGTTATAGCAATCAGCCCCAGCATTTT. Its protein is CASSESGYSNQPQHF. The chain links TRBV25-1 to TRBJ1-5, with D unclear. V was pared by 1 base and J by 0 bases, with 7 bases between. The germline gives CDR1 MGHDK, CDR2 SYGVNS. The CDR3 is 15 amino acids. Full variable domain (rest looked up from reference TRBV25-1 and TRBJ1-5): EADIYQTPRYLVIGTGKKITLECSQTMGHDKMYWYQQDPGMELHLIHYSYGVNSTEKGDLSSESTVSRIRTEHFPLTLESARPSHTSQYLCASSESGYSNQPQHFGDGTRLSIL.

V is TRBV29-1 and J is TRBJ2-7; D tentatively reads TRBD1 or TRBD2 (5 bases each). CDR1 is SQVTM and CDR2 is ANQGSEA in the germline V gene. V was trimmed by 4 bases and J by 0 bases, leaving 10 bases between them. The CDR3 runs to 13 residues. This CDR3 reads CSVGGVSSYEQYF. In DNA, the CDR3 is TGCAGCGTTGGAGGGGTAAGCTCCTACGAGCAGTACTTC.

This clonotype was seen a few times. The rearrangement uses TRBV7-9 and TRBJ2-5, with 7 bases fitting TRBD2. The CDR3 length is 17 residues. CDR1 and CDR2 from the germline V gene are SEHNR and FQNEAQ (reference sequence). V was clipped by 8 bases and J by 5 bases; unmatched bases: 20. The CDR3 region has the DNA TGTGCCAGCGAAAAATCCGCGGGGGTGTCGGTAGTGGAGACCCAGTACTTC. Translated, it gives CASEKSAGVSVVETQYF.

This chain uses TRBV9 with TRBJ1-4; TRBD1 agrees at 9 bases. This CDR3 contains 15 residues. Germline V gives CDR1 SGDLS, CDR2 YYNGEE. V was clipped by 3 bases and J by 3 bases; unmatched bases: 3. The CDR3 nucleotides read TGTGCCAGCAGCGAGGGACAGGGTCCTAATGAAAAACTGTTTTTT. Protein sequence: CASSEGQGPNEKLFF.

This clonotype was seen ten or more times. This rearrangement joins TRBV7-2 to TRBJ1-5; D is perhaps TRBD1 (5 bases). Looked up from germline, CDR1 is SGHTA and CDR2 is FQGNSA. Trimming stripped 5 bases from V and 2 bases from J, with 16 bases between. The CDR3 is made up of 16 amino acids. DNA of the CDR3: TGTGCCAGCAGCCTTCACGGGGGAAGTCGCAATCAGCCCCAGCATTTT. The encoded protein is CASSLHGGSRNQPQHF.

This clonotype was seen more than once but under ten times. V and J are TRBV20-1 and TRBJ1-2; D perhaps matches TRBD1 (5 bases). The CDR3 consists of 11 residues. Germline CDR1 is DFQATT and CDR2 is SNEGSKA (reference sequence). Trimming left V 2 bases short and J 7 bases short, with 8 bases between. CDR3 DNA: TGCAGTGCTAGATTCGGGACTGGCTACACCTTC. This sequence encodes CSARFGTGYTF.

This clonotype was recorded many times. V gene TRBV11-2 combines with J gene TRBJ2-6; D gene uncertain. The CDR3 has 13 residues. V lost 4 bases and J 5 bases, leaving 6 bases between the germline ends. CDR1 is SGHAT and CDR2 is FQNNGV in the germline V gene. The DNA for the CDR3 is TGTGCCAGCAGCTCCCTCTGGGCCAACGTCCTGACTTTC. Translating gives CASSSLWANVLTF.

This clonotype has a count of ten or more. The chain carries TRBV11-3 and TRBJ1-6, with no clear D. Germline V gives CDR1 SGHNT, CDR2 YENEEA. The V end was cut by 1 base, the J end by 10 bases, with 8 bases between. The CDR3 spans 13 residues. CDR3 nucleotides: TGTGCCAGCAGCTTAGTTCGGGCCTCACCCCTCCACTTT. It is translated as CASSLVRASPLHF.